This paragraph reports one TCR beta chain. Its antigen remains unknown. The data were obtained in a study of vaccination effects on CD4 cells after COVID-19. Study results and limitations: Missing from the study were early post-infection timepoints, and its convalescent patients were few.

Germline CDR1 is SGHNT and CDR2 is YENEEA. The CDR3 spans 14 residues. With 5 bases clipped from V and 13 bases from J, the junction kept 6 bases outside the gene matches. Data came from immunoSEQ multiplex PCR; TCRdb stores just in-frame clones and leaves some out. The data contain about 70,000 clones, over 60% of them singletons. Sequencing followed a ViraFEST assay step that expanded antigen-specific CD4+ T cells with viral peptide pools. CD4+ T cells were isolated after less than 13 days of culture. From March to December 2020, the person had a SARS-CoV-2 infection that was confirmed by PCR. The sequenced sample was CD4+ T cells from PBMCs cultured with HIV peptides, obtained before COVID-19 vaccination. Indicated subset: HIV-1 Nef peptide pool negative control/reference culture. This chain connects TRBV11-3 to TRBJ2-1, with 15 bases identical to TRBD2. The TCR originated in a human donor who had a prior SARS-CoV-2 infection. CDR3 coding DNA: TGTGCCAGCAGCAAAAGGGGACTAGCGGGAGGCCAGTTCTTC. Encoded protein: CASSKRGLAGGQFF.